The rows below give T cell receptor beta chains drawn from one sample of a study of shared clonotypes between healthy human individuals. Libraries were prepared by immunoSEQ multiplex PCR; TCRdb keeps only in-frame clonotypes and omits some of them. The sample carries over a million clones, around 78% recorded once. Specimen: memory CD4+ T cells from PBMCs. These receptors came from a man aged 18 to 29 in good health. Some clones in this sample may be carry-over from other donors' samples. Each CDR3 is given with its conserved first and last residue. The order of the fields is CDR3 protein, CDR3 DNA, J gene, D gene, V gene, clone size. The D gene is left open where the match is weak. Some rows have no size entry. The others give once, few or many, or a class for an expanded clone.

CDR3: CASSLGPGTSGGTDTQYF; DNA: TGTGCCAGCAGCTTAGGGCCCGGGACTAGCGGGGGCACAGATACGCAGTATTTT; J: TRBJ2-3; D: TRBD2; V: TRBV7-9; size: NA
CDR3: CAWSAGEGINYGYTF; DNA: TGTGCCTGGAGTGCCGGGGAGGGAATCAACTATGGCTACACCTTC; J: TRBJ1-2; D: NA; V: TRBV30; size: NA
CDR3: CASSQQRLQGAEQYF; DNA: TGCGCCAGCAGCCAGCAAAGATTGCAGGGAGCCGAGCAGTACTTC; J: TRBJ2-7; D: NA; V: TRBV4-3; size: NA
CDR3: CASSPLGDKNIQYF; DNA: TGTGCCAGCAGCCCCCTGGGCGACAAAAACATTCAGTACTTC; J: TRBJ2-4; D: NA; V: TRBV28; size: few
CDR3: CASSTPGGHTEAFF; DNA: TGTGCCAGCAGCACACCAGGGGGCCACACTGAAGCTTTCTTT; J: TRBJ1-1; D: TRBD1; V: TRBV6-1; size: NA
CDR3: CASSLPGGNEQFF; DNA: TGTGCCAGCAGCTTACCCGGTGGCAATGAGCAGTTCTTC; J: TRBJ2-1; D: NA; V: TRBV7-3; size: many
CDR3: CASGPLAGGRRSYNEQFF; DNA: TGTGCCAGCGGCCCACTAGCGGGAGGGCGGCGGTCCTACAATGAGCAGTTCTTC; J: TRBJ2-1; D: TRBD2; V: TRBV27; size: NA
CDR3: CASSAVGDYGYTF; DNA: TGTGCCAGCAGTGCGGTGGGTGACTATGGCTACACCTTC; J: TRBJ1-2; D: NA; V: TRBV25-1; size: few
CDR3: CASSLEVLGSYEQYF; DNA: TGTGCCAGCAGCTTAGAGGTACTGGGTTCCTACGAGCAGTACTTC; J: TRBJ2-7; D: NA; V: TRBV11-2; size: NA
CDR3: CASSTGAGAGNTIYF; DNA: TGTGCCAGCAGTACAGGGGCTGGGGCTGGAAACACCATATATTTT; J: TRBJ1-3; D: TRBD1; V: TRBV2; size: NA
CDR3: CAWSPGPLRGYGYTF; DNA: TGTGCCTGGAGTCCGGGCCCCCTAAGAGGCTATGGCTACACCTTC; J: TRBJ1-2; D: NA; V: TRBV30; size: NA
CDR3: CASSSGQGYEQYF; DNA: TGCGCCAGCAGCTCAGGACAGGGCTACGAGCAGTACTTC; J: TRBJ2-7; D: TRBD1; V: TRBV5-1; size: NA
CDR3: CAWSVGGPTTSRPYEQYF; DNA: TGTGCCTGGAGTGTAGGAGGGCCTACGACCTCTCGCCCCTACGAGCAGTACTTC; J: TRBJ2-7; D: NA; V: TRBV30; size: NA
CDR3: CASSQVGQGSAYEQYF; DNA: TGCGCCAGCAGCCAAGTTGGACAGGGAAGCGCCTACGAGCAGTACTTC; J: TRBJ2-7; D: TRBD1; V: TRBV4-3; size: NA
CDR3: CSVSERGLGDEQYF; DNA: TGCAGCGTTTCCGAAAGGGGGCTGGGGGATGAGCAGTACTTC; J: TRBJ2-7; D: TRBD1; V: TRBV29-1; size: NA
CDR3: CASSVDLEGTQHF; DNA: TGTGCCAGCAGCGTAGATTTGGAGGGAACCCAGCATTTT; J: TRBJ1-5; D: NA; V: TRBV9; size: few
CDR3: CASSVDPTIPDTQYF; DNA: TGTGCCAGCAGCGTCGACCCAACGATCCCAGATACGCAGTATTTT; J: TRBJ2-3; D: NA; V: TRBV9; size: NA
CDR3: CASSLERGTGELFF; DNA: TGCGCCAGCAGCTTGGAACGGGGTACCGGGGAGCTGTTTTTT; J: TRBJ2-2; D: NA; V: TRBV5-1; size: NA
CDR3: CASRVSGGNEQFF; DNA: TGTGCCAGCAGGGTGTCGGGGGGTAATGAGCAGTTCTTC; J: TRBJ2-1; D: TRBD2; V: TRBV27; size: NA
CDR3: CASRMSEGATEAFF; DNA: TGCGCCAGCAGGATGAGCGAAGGGGCCACTGAAGCTTTCTTT; J: TRBJ1-1; D: NA; V: TRBV5-1; size: NA
CDR3: CASSSGQGGAFSSPLHF; DNA: TGTGCCAGCAGCTCGGGACAGGGAGGAGCCTTTAGTTCACCCCTCCACTTT; J: TRBJ1-6; D: TRBD1; V: TRBV7-9; size: NA
CDR3: CASSWQGHMNTEAFF; DNA: TGTGCCAGCAGTTGGCAGGGGCACATGAACACTGAAGCTTTCTTT; J: TRBJ1-1; D: NA; V: TRBV25-1; size: NA
CDR3: CASSPRDRGYGYTF; DNA: TGTGCCAGCAGTCCCCGGGACAGGGGCTATGGCTACACCTTC; J: TRBJ1-2; D: TRBD1; V: TRBV27; size: NA
CDR3: CSVEGERDTQYF; DNA: TGCAGCGTTGAAGGGGAGCGAGATACGCAGTATTTT; J: TRBJ2-3; D: NA; V: TRBV29-1; size: NA
CDR3: CASSETRTGNTQYF; DNA: TGTGCCAGCAGTGAAACGCGGACTGGTAATACGCAGTATTTT; J: TRBJ2-3; D: NA; V: TRBV2; size: NA
CDR3: CASSPGTSGINTGELFF; DNA: TGTGCCAGCAGCCCAGGGACTAGCGGGATAAACACCGGGGAGCTGTTTTTT; J: TRBJ2-2; D: TRBD2; V: TRBV7-3; size: NA
CDR3: CASSHRDRGRYGYTF; DNA: TGTGCCAGCAGCCACCGGGACAGGGGGCGCTATGGCTACACCTTC; J: TRBJ1-2; D: TRBD1; V: TRBV14; size: NA
CDR3: CASRYRGESTDTQYF; DNA: TGTGCCAGCAGATACAGGGGGGAAAGCACAGATACGCAGTATTTT; J: TRBJ2-3; D: TRBD1; V: TRBV6-6; size: NA
CDR3: CASSRGAATDTQYF; DNA: TGTGCCAGCAGCCGGGGAGCGGCAACAGATACGCAGTATTTT; J: TRBJ2-3; D: NA; V: TRBV11-2; size: NA
CDR3: CASSRAGSGNTIYF; DNA: TGTGCCAGCAGTCGTGCAGGATCTGGAAACACCATATATTTT; J: TRBJ1-3; D: NA; V: TRBV28; size: NA
CDR3: CASSVEAGGYTF; DNA: TGTGCCAGCAGCGTAGAAGCCGGAGGCTACACCTTC; J: TRBJ1-2; D: NA; V: TRBV9; size: NA
CDR3: CASSTLKDSAYEQYF; DNA: TGTGCCAGCAGCACACTTAAAGACAGTGCCTACGAGCAGTACTTC; J: TRBJ2-7; D: NA; V: TRBV21-1; size: NA
CDR3: CSVDRQGRRDEQFF; DNA: TGCAGCGTTGATCGGCAGGGGAGGAGAGATGAGCAGTTCTTC; J: TRBJ2-1; D: NA; V: TRBV29-1; size: NA
CDR3: CASSRTSGGPDTQYF; DNA: TGTGCCAGCAGCCGGACTAGCGGGGGGCCAGATACGCAGTATTTT; J: TRBJ2-3; D: TRBD2; V: TRBV6-5; size: NA
CDR3: CASSPGLAGYEQYF; DNA: TGTGCCAGCAGTCCGGGGCTAGCCGGATACGAGCAGTACTTC; J: TRBJ2-7; D: NA; V: TRBV11-2; size: few